This TCR beta chain was retrieved from a study of T cell responses to AZD1222 COVID-19 vaccine. Study outcomes and limitations: Clonal diversity may have been underestimated in mostly white British donors.

The germline gives CDR1 SGHAT, CDR2 FQNNGV. The V end lost 5 bases, the J end lost 1 base, and 11 bases lay between the germline ends. The CDR3 loop spans 15 amino acids. Only in-frame clones appear in the TCRdb table, and some are missing; sequencing was by immunoSEQ multiplex PCR. The data hold some 140,000 clones, with about 90% observed a single time. Points on this clone: Its antigen is still unknown.

This specimen was peripheral blood, taken on day 0 of AZD1222 vaccination. The TCR comes from an adult in good health. The chain joins TRBV11-2 to TRBJ2-2; D unclear. The CDR3 nucleotides read TGTGCCAGCAGCGCGATCAGGAGGAACACCGGGGAGCTGTTTTTT. It encodes CASSAIRRNTGELFF.